The clone carrying this T cell receptor (beta chain) has just a few counts. The antigen remains undetermined. The data belong to a study of blood T cells in healthy people across ages. V dropped 5 bases and J dropped 1; count of bases not matched to a gene: 3. The CDR3 is 16 residues long. Findings and caveats of the study: While age rose, TCR beta diversity per million T cells dropped in a roughly linear way.

Primed by a sample-barcoded 5' primer and a J-beta primer mix, a second PCR proceeded for 7 to 11 cycles. Carrying 12 random nucleotides, a template-switch adaptor labeled each individual cDNA molecule. TCRdb ran MiXCR on the 5' RACE reads and lists one entry per CDR3 protein. The top ten clones hold roughly 10% of a sample with 900,000 to 950,000 distinct CDR3 sequences, roughly 29% of them seen once. These same data were also listed under a study on T cells of mothers and their children. As that study records: Similar effects of thymic selection on TCR recombination output were recorded in related and unrelated pairs.

The sequencing sample was made of blood. This chain links TRBV12-3 or TRBV12-4 with TRBJ2-1; 12 bases fit TRBD2. The TCR was taken from a middle-aged woman in good health. DNA of the CDR3: TGTGCCAGCAGTGACGGACTAGCGGGATCCTACAATGAGCAGTTCTTC. Encoded protein: CASSDGLAGSYNEQFF.